The 27 T cell receptor beta chains below come from one sample, sequenced in a study of blood T cell repertoires in COVID-19. Generated by immunoSEQ multiplex PCR, the TCRdb table keeps only in-frame clones and is missing some. The sample carries some 270,000 clones, roughly 86% recorded once. Sequences were obtained from peripheral blood. These receptor sequences come from a man aged 40-49 years with active or convalescent COVID-19.

The rearrangement links TRBV7-9 to TRBJ2-5; the D gene is possibly TRBD2 (6 bases). Germline loops: CDR1 SEHNR, CDR2 FQNEAQ (reference sequence). The CDR3 sequence is 18 residues long. The V gene lost 4 bases and the J gene lost 5 bases, with 26 bases spanning the gap. Here the CDR3 DNA reads TGTGCCAGCAGCTGGGACGATATGGAAAGCGGGCTTGGGGAGACCCAGTACTTC. It translates to CASSWDDMESGLGETQYF.

The chain carries TRBV7-9 and TRBJ2-4; 9 bases map to TRBD2. CDR1 and CDR2 (germline): SEHNR, FQNEAQ (reference sequence). Trimming cost V 4 bases and J 4 bases; bases outside gene matches: 2. CDR3 length equals 14 residues. Here the CDR3 reads CASSSAGGKNIQYF. CDR3 bases: TGTGCCAGCAGCTCCGCGGGGGGGAAAAACATTCAGTACTTC.

The rearrangement joins TRBV6-5 to TRBJ1-5; TRBD1 might be the D (6 bases). This CDR3 has 13 residues. Trimming took off 5 bases at V and 3 bases at J, with 8 bases between the two ends. Germline V gene sequence: CDR1 MNHEY, CDR2 SVGAGI. CDR3 DNA: TGTGCCAGCAGTCACAGGGCCAATCAGCCCCAGCATTTT. Translation gives CASSHRANQPQHF.

V and J are TRBV7-2 and TRBJ2-5, with a tentative D call TRBD1 (7 bases). The CDR3 loop spans 15 amino acids. Germline lookup yields CDR1 SGHTA and CDR2 FQGNSA. Trimming removed 1 base at V and 5 bases at J, with 14 bases between. CDR3 residues: CASSLGQGGWETQYF. CDR3 nucleotides: TGTGCCAGCAGCTTAGGACAGGGAGGTTGGGAGACCCAGTACTTC.

The rearrangement links TRBV15 to TRBJ1-1; no reliable D call. V shed 1 base and J shed 5 bases, with 14 bases lying between them. Germline V gives CDR1 LNHNV, CDR2 YYDKDF (reference sequence). The CDR3 loop spans 15 amino acids. CDR3 in amino acids: CATSRVPGTGTEAFF. In DNA form, the CDR3 reads TGTGCCACCAGCAGAGTCCCAGGAACGGGGACTGAAGCTTTCTTT. The full variable domain, with the rest looked up from reference TRBV15 and TRBJ1-1, is DAMVIQNPRYQVTQFGKPVTLSCSQTLNHNVMYWYQQKSSQAPKLLFHYYDKDFNNEADTPDNFQSRRPNTSFCFLDIRSPGLGDTAMYLCATSRVPGTGTEAFFGQGTRLTVV.

The J gene is TRBJ2-2, the V gene TRBV29-1, with 13 bases matching TRBD2. From germline, CDR1 is SQVTM and CDR2 ANQGSEA. This CDR3 spans 16 amino acids. The J segment lost 6 bases and the V segment lost 4 bases, leaving 8 bases of the junction unmatched. Here the CDR3 DNA reads TGCAGCGTTGTCGTACTAGCGGGGGGGCCCTCCGGGGAGCTGTTTTTT. It encodes CSVVVLAGGPSGELFF.

This chain uses TRBV3-1 (or the pseudogene TRBV3-2) with TRBJ2-7, with a possible D match to TRBD1 (5 bases). Germline-derived CDR1 and CDR2 are LGHDT and YNNKEL (reference sequence). V was clipped by 1 base and J by 3 bases, with 19 bases between them. This CDR3 has 17 amino acids. CDR3 loop: CASSQAPWSTALYEQYF. DNA for the CDR3: TGTGCCAGCAGCCAAGCGCCATGGTCGACAGCTCTCTACGAGCAGTACTTC.

This chain connects TRBV10-3 to TRBJ1-1; D gene uncertain. CDR1 and CDR2 (germline): ENHRY, SYGVKD. V lost 7 bases and J 1 base, leaving 10 bases between the germline ends. The CDR3 is 13 amino acids. CDR3 amino acids: CAINGEENTEAFF. DNA for the CDR3: TGTGCCATCAATGGAGAAGAGAACACTGAAGCTTTCTTT.

This clone was detected once. This sequence joins TRBV9 and TRBJ1-5, with a tentative D call TRBD1 (5 bases). This CDR3 contains 14 residues. Trimming stripped 4 bases from V and 3 bases from J, with 11 bases between. Germline V CDR1 and CDR2: SGDLS, YYNGEE. CDR3 in amino acids: CASSPQGNNQPQHF. The CDR3 DNA reads as TGTGCCAGCAGCCCTCAGGGAAACAATCAGCCCCAGCATTTT.

The rearrangement uses TRBV4-1 and TRBJ1-4, with 9 bases lining up with TRBD1. CDR1 MGHRA and CDR2 YSYEKL come from the germline V gene. Losses at the gene ends were 4 bases for V and 4 bases for J; bases not matched to a gene: 4. This CDR3 contains 15 residues. In DNA form, the CDR3 reads TGCGCCAGCAGCCCTCCGGGACAGGGTAATGAAAAACTGTTTTTT. The encoded protein is CASSPPGQGNEKLFF.

The chain carries TRBV6-5 and TRBJ1-2; weak D call: TRBD1 (6 bases). The CDR3 consists of 12 residues. Germline V CDR1 and CDR2: MNHEY, SVGAGI. V dropped 8 bases and J dropped 6 bases, with 13 bases sitting between them. CDR3 bases: TGTGCCAGCCGCCTCACAGGGCATGGCTACACCTTC. Its translation is CASRLTGHGYTF.

This sequence joins TRBV28 and TRBJ1-1, with unresolved D. Trimming removed 5 bases at V and 6 bases at J, with 7 bases between. This CDR3 spans 11 amino acids. The germline V gene encodes CDR1 MDHEN and CDR2 SYDVKM. The CDR3 spells CASSRGSEAFF. CDR3 sequence (DNA): TGTGCCAGCAGTCGGGGTTCTGAAGCTTTCTTT.

The chain carries TRBV6-5 and TRBJ1-5; D is uncertain. This CDR3 comprises 13 residues. Per germline, CDR1 MNHEY and CDR2 SVGAGI. The germline V and J ends were trimmed by 7 bases and 6 bases, with 13 bases remaining between them. This chain's CDR3 is CASIRDSGQPQHF. The CDR3 nucleotides are TGTGCCAGCATACGGGATTCTGGTCAGCCCCAGCATTTT.

The chain joins TRBV18 to TRBJ1-2, with TRBD1 matching 7 bases. The germline CDR1 and CDR2 sequences are KGHSH and LQKENI. CDR3 size: 13 residues. With V trimmed by 3 bases and J by 8 bases, 6 bases remained unmatched. The CDR3 region is CASSPPGQNGYTF. CDR3 nucleotides: TGTGCCAGCTCACCCCCGGGACAGAACGGCTACACCTTC.

This sequence joins TRBV3-1 (or the pseudogene TRBV3-2) and TRBJ2-5; 7 nucleotides align to TRBD2. The V gene end was trimmed by 4 bases and the J gene end by 2 bases; junction bases not matched to a gene: 4. The CDR3 has 14 amino acids. The germline CDR1 and CDR2 sequences are LGHDT and YNNKEL (reference sequence). This CDR3 is CASSRGGGQETQYF. As DNA, the CDR3 is TGTGCCAGCAGCCGTGGCGGGGGACAAGAGACCCAGTACTTC.

The CDR3 DNA follows: TGCGCCAGCAGCCAACATGGGACAGGGAACACTGAAGCTTTCTTT. Amino acids: CASSQHGTGNTEAFF. The rearrangement uses TRBV4-1 and TRBJ1-1, with 8 bases matching TRBD1. Germline CDR1 is MGHRA and CDR2 is YSYEKL. With V trimmed by 2 bases and J by 1 base, 3 bases remained unmatched. CDR3 length: 15 amino acids.

The CDR3 nucleotides read TGTGCCAGCTCACCACAGGGGCGCGGAGATGAGCAGTTCTTC. Encoded protein: CASSPQGRGDEQFF. The chain employs TRBV18 and TRBJ2-1, with a possible D match to TRBD1 (5 bases). Trimming shortened V by 1 base and J by 8 bases, and 12 bases separated the two germline ends. The CDR3 length is 14 residues. Germline V gene lookup returns CDR1 KGHSH and CDR2 LQKENI.

As regards this clone: Other DNA variants within this sample encode the same CDR3. V is TRBV7-9 and J is TRBJ1-1; 9 bases align to TRBD1. J gave up 1 base and V 1 base, and 7 bases lay outside the gene matches. Germline CDR1 is SEHNR and CDR2 is FQNEAQ (reference sequence). This CDR3 has 17 amino acids. The CDR3 nucleotides are TGTGCCAGCAGCTTAGTCACGGGACAGGGAGCGAACACTGAAGCTTTCTTT. This codes for CASSLVTGQGANTEAFF.

This chain links TRBV4-1 with TRBJ1-6; D possibly corresponds to TRBD1 (6 bases). Germline loops: CDR1 MGHRA, CDR2 YSYEKL. This CDR3 has 15 residues. Trimming cost V 5 bases and J 4 bases, with 12 bases left between them. The CDR3 spells CASSGHTGYNSPLHF. In nucleotides, the CDR3 is TGCGCCAGCAGCGGACACACAGGGTATAATTCACCCCTCCACTTT.

The rearrangement uses TRBV7-3 and TRBJ2-5, with 7 bases aligning to TRBD2. CDR3 size: 15 residues. Germline V gene data show CDR1 as SGHTA and CDR2 as FQGTGA. The ends lost 5 bases at V and 6 bases at J; junction bases unmatched: 12. CDR3 residues: CASSSTSAGMQTQYF. CDR3 sequence (DNA): TGTGCCAGCAGCAGTACTAGCGCGGGAATGCAGACCCAGTACTTC.

V usage is TRBV27 and J usage is TRBJ2-5; TRBD2 matches 14 bases. Trimming at V came to 6 bases and at J to 6 bases, leaving 9 bases not matched to a gene. Germline V lookup: CDR1 MNHEY, CDR2 SMNVEV (reference sequence). The CDR3 extends over 16 amino acids. The CDR3 sequence: CASRHRLAGGPKTQYF. CDR3 coding DNA: TGTGCCAGCAGACATAGACTAGCGGGAGGGCCGAAGACCCAGTACTTC.

The chain combines TRBV7-3 with TRBJ1-1; no clear D. Germline CDR1 SGHTA, CDR2 FQGTGA. This CDR3 region has 12 residues. The germline V and J ends were trimmed by 6 bases and 3 bases, with 8 bases remaining between them. CDR3 protein: CASRREHTEAFF. The CDR3 coding sequence is TGTGCCAGCAGGAGAGAACACACTGAAGCTTTCTTT.

The chain combines TRBV7-9 with TRBJ1-4; perhaps TRBD1 as D (5 bases). CDR3 size: 13 residues. The germline CDR1 and CDR2 sequences are SEHNR and FQNEAQ (reference sequence). V was shortened by 6 bases and J by 4 bases, with 9 bases between the two germline ends. The DNA for the CDR3 is TGTGCCAGCAGTAGACAGAATAATGAAAAACTGTTTTTT. It encodes CASSRQNNEKLFF.

The V call is TRBV30, the J call TRBJ2-1; D may be TRBD2 (6 bases). There are 10 residues in the CDR3. Germline V lookup: CDR1 GTSNPN, CDR2 SVGIG (reference sequence). This chain's CDR3 is CAEGYNEQFF. As DNA, the CDR3 is TGTGCGGAGGGTTACAATGAGCAGTTCTTC.

The chain uses TRBV6-5 and TRBJ2-1; perhaps TRBD2 as D (7 bases). V lost 8 bases, J lost 10 bases, and 15 bases lay in between. There are 12 residues in the CDR3. From germline, CDR1 is MNHEY and CDR2 SVGAGI. The CDR3 region is CASLGGAGEQFF. The CDR3 DNA reads as TGTGCCAGCCTTGGGGGGGCCGGGGAGCAGTTCTTC.

The chain employs TRBV27 and TRBJ2-7; 8 bases line up with TRBD2. With 6 bases clipped from V and 6 bases from J, the junction kept 10 bases outside the gene matches. Germline V CDR1 and CDR2: MNHEY, SMNVEV (reference sequence). The CDR3 contains 14 residues. Here the CDR3 DNA reads TGTGCCAGCAGGATCAGCGGGAGAGGGAGCGAGCAGTACTTC. Protein: CASRISGRGSEQYF.

J is TRBJ2-2 and V is TRBV11-2; D ambiguous. Per germline, CDR1 SGHAT and CDR2 FQNNGV. The CDR3 runs to 15 residues. Trimming left V 5 bases short and J 2 bases short, with 12 bases between. The CDR3 DNA reads as TGTGCCAGCAGCCCCCCCGAGGTTAACACCGGGGAGCTGTTTTTT. As protein: CASSPPEVNTGELFF.